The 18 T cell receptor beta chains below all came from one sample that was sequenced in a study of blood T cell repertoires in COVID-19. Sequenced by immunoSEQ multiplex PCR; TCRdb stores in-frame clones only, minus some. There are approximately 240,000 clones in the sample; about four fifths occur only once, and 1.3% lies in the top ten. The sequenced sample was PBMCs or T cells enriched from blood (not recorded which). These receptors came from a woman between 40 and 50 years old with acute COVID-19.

The DNA for the CDR3 is TGTGCCAGCAGTCCTGGAGGACAGGGGTTTCGGGGCTACACCTTC. This encodes CASSPGGQGFRGYTF. This rearrangement joins TRBV7-9 to TRBJ1-2; 9 bases are a match to TRBD1. CDR1 SEHNR and CDR2 FQNEAQ come from the germline V gene (reference sequence). V lost 6 bases and J lost 8; bases outside the gene matches: 13. The CDR3 is made up of 15 amino acids.

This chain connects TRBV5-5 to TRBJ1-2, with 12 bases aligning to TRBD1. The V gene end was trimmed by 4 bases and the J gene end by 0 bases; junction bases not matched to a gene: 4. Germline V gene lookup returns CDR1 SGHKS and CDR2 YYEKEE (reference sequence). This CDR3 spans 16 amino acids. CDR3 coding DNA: TGTGCCAGCAGCCGCGGGACAGGGGGCTCTAACTATGGCTACACCTTC. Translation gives CASSRGTGGSNYGYTF.

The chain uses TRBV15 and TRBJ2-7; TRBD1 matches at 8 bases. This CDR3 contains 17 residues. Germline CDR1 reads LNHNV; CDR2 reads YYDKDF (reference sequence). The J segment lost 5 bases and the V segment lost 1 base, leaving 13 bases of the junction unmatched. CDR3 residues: CATSRAALTGGGNEQYF. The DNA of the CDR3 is TGTGCCACCAGCAGAGCAGCCCTCACAGGGGGTGGGAACGAGCAGTACTTC.

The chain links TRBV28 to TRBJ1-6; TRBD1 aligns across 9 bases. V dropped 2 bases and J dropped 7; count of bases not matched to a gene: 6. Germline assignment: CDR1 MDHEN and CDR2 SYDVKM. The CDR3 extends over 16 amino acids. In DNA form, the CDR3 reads TGTGCCAGCAGTTTAAGGACAGGGGCCATGAATTCACCCCTCCACTTT. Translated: CASSLRTGAMNSPLHF.

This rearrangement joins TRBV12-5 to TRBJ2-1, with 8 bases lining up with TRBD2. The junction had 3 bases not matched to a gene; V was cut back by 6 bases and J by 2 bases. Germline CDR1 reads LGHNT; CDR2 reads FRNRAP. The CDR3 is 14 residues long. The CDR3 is CASGPGGPYNEQFF. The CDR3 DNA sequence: TGTGCTAGTGGGCCGGGAGGGCCCTACAATGAGCAGTTCTTC.

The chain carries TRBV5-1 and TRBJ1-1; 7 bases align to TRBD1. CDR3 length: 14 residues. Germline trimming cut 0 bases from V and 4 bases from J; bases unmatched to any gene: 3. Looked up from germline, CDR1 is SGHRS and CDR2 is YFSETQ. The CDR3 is CASSLGGTVTEAFF. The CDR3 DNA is TGCGCCAGCAGCTTGGGGGGGACAGTCACTGAAGCTTTCTTT. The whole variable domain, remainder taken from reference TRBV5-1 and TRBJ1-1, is KAGVTQTPRYLIKTRGQQVTLSCSPISGHRSVSWYQQTPGQGLQFLFEYFSETQRNKGNFPGRFSGRQFSNSRSEMNVSTLELGDSALYLCASSLGGTVTEAFFGQGTRLTVV.

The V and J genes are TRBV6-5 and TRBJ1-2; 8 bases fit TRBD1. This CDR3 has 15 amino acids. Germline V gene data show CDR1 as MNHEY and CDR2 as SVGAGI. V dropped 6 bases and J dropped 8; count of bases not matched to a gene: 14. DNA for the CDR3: TGTGCCAGCAGGCGCGACAGGGGCGAAAGAAGAGGCTACACCTTC. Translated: CASRRDRGERRGYTF.

The CDR3 here is CSVPRSSLSSYNEQFF. CDR3 nucleotide sequence: TGCAGCGTACCCCGGAGCTCATTGAGCTCCTACAATGAGCAGTTCTTC. J is TRBJ2-1 and V is TRBV29-1; no reliable D call. Trimming left V 6 bases short and J 0 bases short, with 18 bases between. This CDR3 has 16 residues. Germline V gene sequence: CDR1 SQVTM, CDR2 ANQGSEA.

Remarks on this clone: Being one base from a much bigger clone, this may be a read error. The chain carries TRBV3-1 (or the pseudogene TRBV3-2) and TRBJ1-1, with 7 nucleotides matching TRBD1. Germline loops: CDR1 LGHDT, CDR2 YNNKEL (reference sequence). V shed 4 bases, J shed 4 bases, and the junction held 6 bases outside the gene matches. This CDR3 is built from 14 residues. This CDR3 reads CASSLRQGRTEAFF. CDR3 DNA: TGTGCCAGCAGCCTCCGACAGGGACGCACTGAAGCTTTCTTT.

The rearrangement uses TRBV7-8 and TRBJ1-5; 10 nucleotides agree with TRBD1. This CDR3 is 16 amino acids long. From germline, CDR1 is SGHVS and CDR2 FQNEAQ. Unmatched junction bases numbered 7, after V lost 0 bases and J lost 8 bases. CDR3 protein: CASSLAGQGEREPQHF. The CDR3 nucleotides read TGTGCCAGCAGCTTAGCAGGACAGGGGGAGAGGGAGCCCCAGCATTTT.

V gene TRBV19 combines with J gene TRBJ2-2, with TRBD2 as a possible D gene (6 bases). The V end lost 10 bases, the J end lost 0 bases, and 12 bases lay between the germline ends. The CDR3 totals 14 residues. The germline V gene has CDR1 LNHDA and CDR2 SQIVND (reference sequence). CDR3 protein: CAISRLANTGELFF. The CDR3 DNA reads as TGTGCCATATCGCGACTAGCGAACACCGGGGAGCTGTTTTTT.

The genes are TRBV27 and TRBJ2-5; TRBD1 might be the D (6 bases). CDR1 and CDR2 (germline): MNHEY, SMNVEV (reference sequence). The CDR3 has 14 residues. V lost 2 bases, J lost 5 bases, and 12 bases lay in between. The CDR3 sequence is CASSLTGTMETQYF. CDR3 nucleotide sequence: TGTGCCAGCAGTTTAACGGGGACAATGGAGACCCAGTACTTC.

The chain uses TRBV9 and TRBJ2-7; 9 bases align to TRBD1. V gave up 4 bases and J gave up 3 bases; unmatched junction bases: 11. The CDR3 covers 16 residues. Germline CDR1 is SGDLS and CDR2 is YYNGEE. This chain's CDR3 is CASSTTSGTGIYEQYF. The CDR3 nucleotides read TGTGCCAGCAGCACAACCTCCGGGACAGGGATCTACGAGCAGTACTTC.

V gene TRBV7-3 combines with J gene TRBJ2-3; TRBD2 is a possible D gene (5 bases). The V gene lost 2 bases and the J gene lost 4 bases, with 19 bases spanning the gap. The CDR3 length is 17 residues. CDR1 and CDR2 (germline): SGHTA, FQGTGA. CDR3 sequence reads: CASSLVPGVATADTQYF. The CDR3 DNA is TGTGCCAGCAGCTTAGTTCCTGGCGTAGCGACGGCAGATACGCAGTATTTT.

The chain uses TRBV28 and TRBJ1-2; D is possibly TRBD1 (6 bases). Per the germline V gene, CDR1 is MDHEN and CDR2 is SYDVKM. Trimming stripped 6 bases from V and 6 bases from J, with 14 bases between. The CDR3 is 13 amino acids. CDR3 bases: TGTGCCAGCAGACCACAGGGCAGGAATGGCTACACCTTC. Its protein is CASRPQGRNGYTF.

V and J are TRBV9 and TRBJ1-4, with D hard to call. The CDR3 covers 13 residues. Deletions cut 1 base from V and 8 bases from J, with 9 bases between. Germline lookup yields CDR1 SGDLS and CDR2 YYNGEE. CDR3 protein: CASSVTCVEKLFF. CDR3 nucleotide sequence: TGTGCCAGCAGCGTAACTTGTGTAGAAAAACTGTTTTTT.

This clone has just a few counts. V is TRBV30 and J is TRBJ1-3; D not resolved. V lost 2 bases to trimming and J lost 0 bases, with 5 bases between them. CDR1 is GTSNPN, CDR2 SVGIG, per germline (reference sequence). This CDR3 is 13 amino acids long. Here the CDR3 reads CAWSTYSGNTIYF. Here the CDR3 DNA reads TGTGCCTGGAGTACTTACTCTGGAAACACCATATATTTT.

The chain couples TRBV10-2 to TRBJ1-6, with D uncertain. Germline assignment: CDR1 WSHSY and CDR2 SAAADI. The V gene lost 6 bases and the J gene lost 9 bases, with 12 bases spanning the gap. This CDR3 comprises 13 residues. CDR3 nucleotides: TGCGCCAGCAGGGACTGGGAGGGTTCACCCCTCCACTTT. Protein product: CASRDWEGSPLHF.